These 24 T cell receptor beta chains were all obtained from the same sample, sequenced in a study of regulatory T cells in long-lasting Graves disease. Time point described: persistent/refractory GD, antithyroid drugs over 5 years with positive TRAb. RNA from PBMCs was the source of the TCR library. The TCR beta library used iRepertoire HTBI primers with Arm-PCR amplification of CDR3. TCRdb fed the multiplex PCR reads into MiXCR, producing one record per CDR3 protein. Of 700,000 or so distinct CDR3 sequences detected, around 30% appear once; the ten largest clones hold roughly 40%. The sequences come from peripheral blood mononuclear cells (PBMCs), collected when the disease was refractory, from a patient treated with antithyroid drugs. All receptors come from a female donor with Graves disease.

This sequence joins TRBV14 and TRBJ1-6; D not resolved. There are 16 residues in the CDR3. In germline, CDR1 is SGHDN, CDR2 FVKESK. The V gene lost 2 bases and the J gene lost 6 bases, with 14 bases spanning the gap. This CDR3 is CASSQFRSVGNSPLHF. For the CDR3, the DNA is TGTGCCAGCAGCCAATTCAGGAGTGTGGGTAATTCACCCCTCCACTTT.

This clonotype was counted ten times or more. This sequence joins TRBV28 and TRBJ1-4; 8 bases fit TRBD1. The CDR3 is 14 amino acids. Germline V gives CDR1 MDHEN, CDR2 SYDVKM. The J segment lost 2 bases and the V segment lost 6 bases, leaving 2 bases of the junction unmatched. CDR3 sequence: CASRRTGTNEKLFF. The CDR3 nucleotides are TGTGCCAGCAGACGGACAGGGACTAATGAAAAACTGTTTTTT.

The chain combines TRBV3-1 with TRBJ2-3; TRBD2 matches 10 bases. This CDR3 has 15 amino acids. Trimming at V came to 6 bases and at J to 0 bases, leaving 3 bases not matched to a gene. CDR1 and CDR2 from the germline V gene are LGHDT and YNNKEL (reference sequence). The CDR3 reads CASRTSGQSTDTQYF. CDR3 in DNA: TGTGCCAGCAGGACTAGCGGGCAGAGCACAGATACGCAGTATTTT.

This chain links TRBV19 with TRBJ1-2; tentatively, D is TRBD1 (5 bases). The CDR3 totals 15 residues. Trimming pared 5 bases from V and 4 bases from J, leaving 17 bases between. Germline values: CDR1 LNHDA, CDR2 SQIVND (reference sequence). The CDR3 DNA is TGTGCCAGTAGTTCGGCCGGGACCGTGAGCTATGGCTACACCTTC. Translating gives CASSSAGTVSYGYTF.

The CDR3 DNA reads TGCAGCGTTGAATCGGGCAGGGGGGGCACTGAAGCTTTCTTT. Translated: CSVESGRGGTEAFF. The chain combines TRBV29-1 with TRBJ1-1; 7 positions match TRBD1. In germline, CDR1 is SQVTM, CDR2 ANQGSEA. V shed 2 bases, J shed 4 bases, and the junction held 7 bases outside the gene matches. CDR3 length: 14 residues.

This clonotype was seen more than once but under ten times. V usage is TRBV20-1 and J usage is TRBJ1-4, with 7 bases lining up with TRBD1. Unmatched junction bases numbered 10, after V lost 4 bases and J lost 8 bases. The V gene's germline CDR1 is DFQATT and CDR2 SNEGSKA (reference sequence). This CDR3 has 14 residues. The CDR3 spells CSAILDRPEEKLFF. CDR3 sequence (DNA): TGCAGTGCTATCCTGGACAGGCCCGAGGAAAAACTGTTTTTT.

The chain links TRBV6-4 to TRBJ1-6; perhaps TRBD1 as D (6 bases). The CDR3 consists of 15 residues. V was clipped by 6 bases and J by 8 bases, with 17 bases between them. Germline assignment: CDR1 MRHNA and CDR2 SNTAGT. The CDR3 nucleotides are TGTGCCAGCAGCCCGTGGGCAGGGGAGTATTCACCCCTCCACTTT. It is translated as CASSPWAGEYSPLHF.

The chain uses TRBV20-1 and TRBJ2-7; D remains ambiguous. The ends were cut back, 3 bases at V and 5 bases at J, with 11 bases in the middle. Germline loops: CDR1 DFQATT, CDR2 SNEGSKA (reference sequence). The CDR3 has 12 residues. The CDR3 here is CSASFSPHEQYF. The CDR3 DNA reads TGCAGTGCTAGTTTTAGCCCTCACGAGCAGTACTTC.

V gene TRBV6-2 or TRBV6-3 combines with J gene TRBJ1-1; maybe TRBD1 (5 bases). The germline gives CDR1 MNHEY, CDR2 SVGEGT. Trimming took off 3 bases at V and 0 bases at J, with 14 bases between the two ends. The CDR3 runs to 16 residues. This CDR3 reads CASSYGGLGMNTEAFF. CDR3 nucleotide sequence: TGTGCCAGCAGTTATGGGGGTTTGGGGATGAACACTGAAGCTTTCTTT.

This chain connects TRBV12-3 or TRBV12-4 to TRBJ2-3; D gene unclear. V dropped 5 bases and J dropped 5 bases, with 5 bases sitting between them. The CDR3 is 11 residues long. The CDR3 loop is CASSPKDTQYF. The CDR3 bases are TGTGCCAGCAGTCCCAAAGATACGCAGTATTTT.

The V call is TRBV12-3 or TRBV12-4, the J call TRBJ1-1; 8 nucleotides align to TRBD1. The V and J ends lost 6 bases and 0 bases, in that order; junction bases with no gene match: 6. The CDR3 runs 15 residues. CDR3 sequence: CASSRQGNMNTEAFF. The CDR3 DNA follows: TGTGCCAGCAGCCGACAGGGGAACATGAACACTGAAGCTTTCTTT.

In its sample, this clonotype was seen many times. V usage is TRBV14 and J usage is TRBJ1-2; 9 nucleotides align to TRBD1. CDR3 length: 15 residues. V lost 6 bases to trimming and J lost 2 bases; unmatched junction nucleotides: 7. Per the germline V gene, CDR1 is SGHDN and CDR2 is FVKESK. CDR3 nucleotide sequence: TGTGCCAGCAGTCCCGGGACAGGGCTGAACTATGGCTACACCTTC. It codes for CASSPGTGLNYGYTF.

This clonotype came up many times. V usage is TRBV28 and J usage is TRBJ1-1; D ambiguous. Trimming left V 7 bases short and J 2 bases short, with 5 bases between. The germline V gene encodes CDR1 MDHEN and CDR2 SYDVKM. The CDR3 totals 11 residues. The CDR3 is CASTSNTEAFF. Written as DNA, the CDR3 is TGTGCCAGCACAAGTAACACTGAAGCTTTCTTT.

This clonotype was observed a handful of times. The rearrangement uses TRBV5-5 and TRBJ1-2; D call uncertain. The CDR3 covers 13 residues. Germline V lookup: CDR1 SGHKS, CDR2 YYEKEE (reference sequence). Trimming stripped 2 bases from V and 3 bases from J, with 8 bases between. Here the CDR3 reads CASSFGSDYGYTF. The CDR3 DNA sequence: TGTGCCAGCAGCTTTGGTTCGGACTATGGCTACACCTTC.

The chain carries TRBV12-5 and TRBJ2-7; D possibly uses TRBD1 or TRBD2 (5 bases each). V lost 0 bases and J 2 bases, leaving 11 bases between the germline ends. The germline V gene has CDR1 LGHNT and CDR2 FRNRAP. CDR3 size: 15 residues. This CDR3 reads CASGLVPGPTYEQYF. In nucleotides, the CDR3 is TGTGCTAGTGGTTTGGTACCGGGACCCACCTACGAGCAGTACTTC.

Many counts were recorded for this clonotype. V is TRBV12-3 or TRBV12-4 and J is TRBJ2-5, with 13 bases that match TRBD2. The CDR3 totals 18 residues. Trimming took 6 bases from V and 4 from J; bases not matched to a gene: 14. CDR3 amino acids: CASSSPGTSGTKGETQYF. The CDR3 region has the DNA TGTGCCAGCAGCTCACCGGGGACTAGCGGGACCAAGGGAGAGACCCAGTACTTC.

The rearrangement uses TRBV18 and TRBJ1-5, with TRBD1 matching 7 bases. Unmatched junction bases numbered 9, after V lost 5 bases and J lost 5 bases. There are 15 residues in the CDR3. The germline CDR1 and CDR2 sequences are KGHSH and LQKENI. The CDR3 nucleotides read TGTGCCAGCTCAGGGATGACAGGGTTGGATCAGCCCCAGCATTTT. Its translation is CASSGMTGLDQPQHF.

The chain recombines TRBV6-1 with TRBJ2-7, with D perhaps matching TRBD2 (5 bases). Germline lookup yields CDR1 MNHNS and CDR2 SASEGT. Trimming left V 7 bases short and J 0 bases short, with 13 bases between. CDR3 size: 14 residues. CDR3 amino acids: CASNPLGSSYEQYF. In nucleotides, the CDR3 is TGTGCCAGCAACCCCTTAGGGAGCTCCTACGAGCAGTACTTC.

This sequence joins TRBV29-1 and TRBJ1-5; D is undetermined. The CDR3 runs to 10 residues. Germline V gene sequence: CDR1 SQVTM, CDR2 ANQGSEA. V was shortened by 5 bases and J by 6 bases, with 5 bases between the two germline ends. The CDR3 DNA is TGCAGCGTTCGGAGTCAGCCCCAGCATTTT. Translated, it gives CSVRSQPQHF.

In its sample, this clonotype was seen a few times. The V call is TRBV20-1, the J call TRBJ1-2, with D perhaps TRBD1 (5 bases). Germline CDR1 is DFQATT and CDR2 is SNEGSKA (reference sequence). The CDR3 consists of 13 residues. The V and J ends lost 0 bases and 5 bases respectively, with 10 bases between them. DNA for the CDR3: TGCAGTGCTAGAGATCTCGAGGGGTATGGCTACACCTTC. Its protein is CSARDLEGYGYTF.

The chain carries TRBV20-1 and TRBJ2-7; possibly TRBD1 for D (5 bases). Trimming took 7 bases from V and 7 from J, leaving 17 bases between them. This CDR3 spans 12 amino acids. CDR1 and CDR2 from the germline V gene are DFQATT and SNEGSKA (reference sequence). The CDR3 loop reads CSVIAGMREQYF. The CDR3 nucleotides read TGCAGTGTAATCGCAGGGATGCGGGAGCAGTACTTC.

This chain joins TRBV5-4 and TRBJ2-2, with TRBD1 matching over 11 bases. This CDR3 contains 19 residues. V shed 2 bases, J shed 3 bases, and the junction held 12 bases outside the gene matches. CDR1 SGHNT and CDR2 YYREEE come from the germline V gene (reference sequence). CDR3 amino acids: CASSFKRPGQGVHTGELFF. As DNA, the CDR3 is TGTGCCAGCAGCTTCAAACGACCGGGACAGGGGGTGCACACCGGGGAGCTGTTTTTT.

This clonotype was counted only a few times. J is TRBJ1-5 and V is TRBV6-1, with a tentative D call TRBD1 (5 bases). The V and J ends lost 2 bases and 6 bases respectively, with 17 bases between them. Germline assignment: CDR1 MNHNS and CDR2 SASEGT. The CDR3 spans 16 residues. CDR3 sequence (DNA): TGTGCCAGCAGTGAACCGGGACTAGTAAAGGCTCAGCCCCAGCATTTT. Amino acid sequence: CASSEPGLVKAQPQHF.

This clonotype was counted a single time. This rearrangement joins TRBV19 to TRBJ1-1, with 9 bases aligning to TRBD1. J was trimmed by 2 bases and V by 3 bases; bases with no gene match: 4. Germline CDR1 is LNHDA and CDR2 is SQIVND (reference sequence). The CDR3 consists of 15 residues. In nucleotides, the CDR3 is TGTGCCAGTAGTATTGCACAGGGGGCAAACACTGAAGCTTTCTTT. It is translated as CASSIAQGANTEAFF.